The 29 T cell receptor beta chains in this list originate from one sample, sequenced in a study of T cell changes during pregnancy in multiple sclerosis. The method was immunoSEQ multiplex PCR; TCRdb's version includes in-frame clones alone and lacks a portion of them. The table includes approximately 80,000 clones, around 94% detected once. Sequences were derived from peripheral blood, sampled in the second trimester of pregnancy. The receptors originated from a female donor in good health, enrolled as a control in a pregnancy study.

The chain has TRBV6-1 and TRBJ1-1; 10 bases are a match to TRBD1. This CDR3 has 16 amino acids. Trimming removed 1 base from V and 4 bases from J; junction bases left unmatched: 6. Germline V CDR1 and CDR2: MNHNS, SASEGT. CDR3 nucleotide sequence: TGTGCCAGCAGTGAAGAGGGACAGGGGATGGGCACTGAAGCTTTCTTT. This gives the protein CASSEEGQGMGTEAFF.

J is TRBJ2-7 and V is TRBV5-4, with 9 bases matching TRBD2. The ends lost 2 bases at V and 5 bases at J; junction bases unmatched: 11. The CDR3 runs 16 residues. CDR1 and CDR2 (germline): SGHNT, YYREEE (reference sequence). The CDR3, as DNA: TGTGCCAGCAGCTTCGGCGCGGGAGGGCCCAACGACGAGCAGTACTTC. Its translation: CASSFGAGGPNDEQYF.

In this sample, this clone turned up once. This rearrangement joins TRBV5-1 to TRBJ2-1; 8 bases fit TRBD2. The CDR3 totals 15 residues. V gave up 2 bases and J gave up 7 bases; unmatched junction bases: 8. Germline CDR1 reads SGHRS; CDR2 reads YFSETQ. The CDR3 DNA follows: TGCGCCAGCAGCTTTAGCGGGGACTGGGGGAATGAGCAGTTCTTC. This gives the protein CASSFSGDWGNEQFF.

The CDR3 DNA follows: TGTGCCAGCGACGACAGGGGGATAGCCACAGATACGCAGTATTTT. This gives the protein CASDDRGIATDTQYF. The chain is built from TRBV9 and TRBJ2-3, with 9 bases lining up with TRBD1. Losses at the gene ends were 7 bases for V and 2 bases for J; bases not matched to a gene: 8. The CDR3 is 15 residues long. CDR1 and CDR2 from the germline V gene are SGDLS and YYNGEE. The entire variable domain, with the rest obtained from reference TRBV9 and TRBJ2-3, is as follows: DSGVTQTPKHLITATGQRVTLRCSPRSGDLSVYWYQQSLDQGLQFLIQYYNGEERAKGNILERFSAQQFPDLHSELNLSSLELGDSALYFCASDDRGIATDTQYFGPGTRLTVL.

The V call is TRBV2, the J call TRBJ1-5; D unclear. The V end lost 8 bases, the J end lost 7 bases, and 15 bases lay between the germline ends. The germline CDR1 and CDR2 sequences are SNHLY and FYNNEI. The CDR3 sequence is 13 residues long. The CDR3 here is CASESANGQPQHF. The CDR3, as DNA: TGTGCCAGCGAGTCCGCTAACGGGCAGCCCCAGCATTTT.

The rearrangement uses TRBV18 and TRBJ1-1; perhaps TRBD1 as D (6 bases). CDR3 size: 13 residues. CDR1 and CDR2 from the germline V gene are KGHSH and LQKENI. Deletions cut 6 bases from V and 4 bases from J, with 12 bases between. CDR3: CASSLGGRTEAFF. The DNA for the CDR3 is TGTGCCAGCTCCCTTGGGGGCCGCACTGAAGCTTTCTTT.

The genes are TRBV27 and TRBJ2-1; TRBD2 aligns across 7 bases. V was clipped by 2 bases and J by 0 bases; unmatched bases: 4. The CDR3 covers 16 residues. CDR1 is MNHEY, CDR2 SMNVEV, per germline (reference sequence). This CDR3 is CASSLASGASYNEQFF. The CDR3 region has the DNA TGTGCCAGCAGTTTAGCTAGCGGAGCCTCCTACAATGAGCAGTTCTTC.

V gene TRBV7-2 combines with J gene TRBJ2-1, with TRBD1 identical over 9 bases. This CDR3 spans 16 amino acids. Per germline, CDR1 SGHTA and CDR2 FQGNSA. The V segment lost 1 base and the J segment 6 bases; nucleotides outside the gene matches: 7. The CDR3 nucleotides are TGTGCCAGCAGCTTAGGTGGGACAGGGATCCTCAATGAGCAGTTCTTC. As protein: CASSLGGTGILNEQFF. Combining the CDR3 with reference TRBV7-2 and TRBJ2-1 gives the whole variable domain GAGVSQSPSNKVTEKGKDVELRCDPISGHTALYWYRQSLGQGLEFLIYFQGNSAPDKSGLPSDRFSAERTGGSVSTLTIQRTQQEDSAVYLCASSLGGTGILNEQFFGPGTRLTVL.

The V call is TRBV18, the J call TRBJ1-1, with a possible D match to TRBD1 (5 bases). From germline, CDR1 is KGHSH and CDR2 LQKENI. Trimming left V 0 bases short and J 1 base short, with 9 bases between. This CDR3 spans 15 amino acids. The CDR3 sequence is CASSPPGPKNTEAFF. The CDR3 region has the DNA TGTGCCAGCTCACCACCGGGGCCCAAGAACACTGAAGCTTTCTTT.

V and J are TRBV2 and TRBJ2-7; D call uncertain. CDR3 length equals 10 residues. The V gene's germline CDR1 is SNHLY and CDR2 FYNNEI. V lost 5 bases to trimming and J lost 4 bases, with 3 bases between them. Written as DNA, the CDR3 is TGTGCCAGCAGTCTTTACGAGCAGTACTTC. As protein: CASSLYEQYF.

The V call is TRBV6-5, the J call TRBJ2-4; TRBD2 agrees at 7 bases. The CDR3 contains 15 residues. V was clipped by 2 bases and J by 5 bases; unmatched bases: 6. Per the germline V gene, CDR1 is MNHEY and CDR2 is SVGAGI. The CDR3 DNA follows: TGTGCCAGCAGTTACCGCCTAGCGGACCAAAACATTCAGTACTTC. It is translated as CASSYRLADQNIQYF.

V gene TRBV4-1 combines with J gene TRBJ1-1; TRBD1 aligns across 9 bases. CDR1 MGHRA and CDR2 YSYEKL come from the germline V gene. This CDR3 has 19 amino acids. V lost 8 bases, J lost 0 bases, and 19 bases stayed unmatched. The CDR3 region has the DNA TGCGCCAGCGGCGTCTTCCCGGGACAGGGAGGAGATGTGAACACTGAAGCTTTCTTT. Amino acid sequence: CASGVFPGQGGDVNTEAFF.

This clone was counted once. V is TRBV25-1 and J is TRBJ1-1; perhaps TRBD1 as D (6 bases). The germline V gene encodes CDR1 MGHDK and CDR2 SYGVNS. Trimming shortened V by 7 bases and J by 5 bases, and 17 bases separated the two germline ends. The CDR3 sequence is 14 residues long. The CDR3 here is CASMKGGVGTEAFF. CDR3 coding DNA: TGTGCCAGCATGAAGGGGGGGGTTGGGACTGAAGCTTTCTTT.

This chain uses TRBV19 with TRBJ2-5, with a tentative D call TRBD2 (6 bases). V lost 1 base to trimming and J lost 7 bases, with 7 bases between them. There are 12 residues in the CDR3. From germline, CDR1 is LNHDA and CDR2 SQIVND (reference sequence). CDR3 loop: CASSIVRGTQYF. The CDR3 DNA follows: TGTGCCAGTAGTATAGTGCGGGGGACCCAGTACTTC.

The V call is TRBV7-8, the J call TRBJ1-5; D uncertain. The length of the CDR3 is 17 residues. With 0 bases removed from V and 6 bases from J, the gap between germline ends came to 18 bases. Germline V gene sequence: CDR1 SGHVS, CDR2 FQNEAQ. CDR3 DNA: TGTGCCAGCAGCTTAGCCGGGGAGATTTGGGGTGGTCAGCCCCAGCATTTT. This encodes CASSLAGEIWGGQPQHF.

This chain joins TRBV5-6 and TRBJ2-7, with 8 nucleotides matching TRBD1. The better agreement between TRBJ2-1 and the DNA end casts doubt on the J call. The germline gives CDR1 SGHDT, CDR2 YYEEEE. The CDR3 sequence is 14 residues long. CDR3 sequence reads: CASSLEGQGHEQFF. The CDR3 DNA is TGTGCCAGCAGCTTGGAAGGACAGGGACATGAGCAGTTCTTC.

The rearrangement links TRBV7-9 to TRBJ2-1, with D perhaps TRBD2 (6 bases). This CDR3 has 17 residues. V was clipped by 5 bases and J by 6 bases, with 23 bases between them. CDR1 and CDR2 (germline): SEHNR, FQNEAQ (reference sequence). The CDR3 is CASSQPPGLGLVNEQFF. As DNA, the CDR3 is TGTGCCAGCAGCCAACCCCCTGGGTTGGGACTTGTCAATGAGCAGTTCTTC.

The CDR3 here is CASSQDYLSGSGNTIYF. The CDR3 nucleotides are TGCGCCAGCAGCCAAGATTACCTGAGCGGATCTGGAAACACCATATATTTT. V and J are TRBV4-1 and TRBJ1-3; D not resolved. The germline V and J ends were trimmed by 0 bases and 1 base, with 13 bases remaining between them. This CDR3 contains 17 residues. Germline CDR1 is MGHRA and CDR2 is YSYEKL.

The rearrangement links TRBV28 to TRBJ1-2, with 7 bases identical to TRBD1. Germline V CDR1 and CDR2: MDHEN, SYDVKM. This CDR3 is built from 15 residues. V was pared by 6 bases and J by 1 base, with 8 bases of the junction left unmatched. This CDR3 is CASSLIRGDNYGYTF. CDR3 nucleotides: TGTGCCAGCAGCCTAATCAGGGGGGATAACTATGGCTACACCTTC.

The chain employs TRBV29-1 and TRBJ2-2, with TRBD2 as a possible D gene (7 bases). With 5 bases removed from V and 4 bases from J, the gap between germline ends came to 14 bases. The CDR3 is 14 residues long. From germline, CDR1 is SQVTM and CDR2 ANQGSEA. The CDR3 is CSVLGGGATGELFF. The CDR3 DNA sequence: TGCAGCGTTCTGGGTGGGGGGGCCACCGGGGAGCTGTTTTTT.

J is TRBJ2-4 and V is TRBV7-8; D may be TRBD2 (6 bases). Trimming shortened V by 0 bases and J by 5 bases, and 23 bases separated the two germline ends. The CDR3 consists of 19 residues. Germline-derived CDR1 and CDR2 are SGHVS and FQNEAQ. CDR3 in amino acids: CASSLALGGQGGLQNIQYF. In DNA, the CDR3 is TGTGCCAGCAGCTTAGCGCTTGGAGGTCAGGGAGGTCTACAAAACATTCAGTACTTC.

The CDR3 DNA reads as TGTGCCACCAGCAGAGAAACTAGCTCTGGCAGCGAGACCCAGTACTTC. It encodes CATSRETSSGSETQYF. The rearrangement links TRBV15 to TRBJ2-5; weak D call: TRBD2 (6 bases). Between the trimmed V and J ends, which lost 0 bases and 5 bases, there was a span of 16 bases. The CDR3 is 16 residues long. Germline values: CDR1 LNHNV, CDR2 YYDKDF (reference sequence).

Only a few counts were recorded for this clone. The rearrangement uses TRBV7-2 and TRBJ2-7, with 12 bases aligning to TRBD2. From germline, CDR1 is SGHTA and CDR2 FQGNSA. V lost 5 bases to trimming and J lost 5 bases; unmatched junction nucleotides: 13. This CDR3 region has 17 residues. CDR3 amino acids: CASSPKWTSGKSHEQYF. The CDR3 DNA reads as TGTGCCAGCAGCCCCAAATGGACTAGCGGGAAATCACACGAGCAGTACTTC.

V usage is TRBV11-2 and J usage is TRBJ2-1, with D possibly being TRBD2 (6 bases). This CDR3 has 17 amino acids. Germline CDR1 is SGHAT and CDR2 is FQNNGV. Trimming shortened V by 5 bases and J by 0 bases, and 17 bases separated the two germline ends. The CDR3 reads CASSHNGDSNSYNEQFF. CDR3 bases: TGTGCCAGCAGCCATAACGGGGACTCCAACTCCTACAATGAGCAGTTCTTC.

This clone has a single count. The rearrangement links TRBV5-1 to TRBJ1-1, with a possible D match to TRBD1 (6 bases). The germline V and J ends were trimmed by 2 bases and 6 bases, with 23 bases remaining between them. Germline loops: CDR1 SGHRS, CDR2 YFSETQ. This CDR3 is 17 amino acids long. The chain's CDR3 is CASSFSFAGAPGSEAFF. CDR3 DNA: TGCGCCAGCAGCTTTTCATTTGCGGGGGCTCCGGGGTCTGAAGCTTTCTTT.

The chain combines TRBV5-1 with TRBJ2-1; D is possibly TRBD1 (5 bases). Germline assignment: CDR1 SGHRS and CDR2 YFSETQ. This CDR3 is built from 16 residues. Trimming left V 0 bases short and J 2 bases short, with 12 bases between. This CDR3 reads CASSLGQRLTYNEQFF. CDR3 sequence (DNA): TGCGCCAGCAGCTTGGGACAGCGCCTGACCTACAATGAGCAGTTCTTC.

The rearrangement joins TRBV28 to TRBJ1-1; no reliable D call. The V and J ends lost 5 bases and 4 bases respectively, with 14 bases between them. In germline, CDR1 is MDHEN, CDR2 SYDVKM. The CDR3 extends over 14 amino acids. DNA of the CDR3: TGTGCCAGCAGTGTTTCTGCGGGTAGCACTGAAGCTTTCTTT. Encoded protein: CASSVSAGSTEAFF.

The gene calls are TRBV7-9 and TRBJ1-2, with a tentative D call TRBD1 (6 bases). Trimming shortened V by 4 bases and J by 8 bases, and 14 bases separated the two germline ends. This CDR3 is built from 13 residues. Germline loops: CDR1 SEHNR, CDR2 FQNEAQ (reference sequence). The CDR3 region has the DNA TGTGCCAGCAGCTCGCGGACAGATCGAGGCTACACCTTC. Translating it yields CASSSRTDRGYTF.

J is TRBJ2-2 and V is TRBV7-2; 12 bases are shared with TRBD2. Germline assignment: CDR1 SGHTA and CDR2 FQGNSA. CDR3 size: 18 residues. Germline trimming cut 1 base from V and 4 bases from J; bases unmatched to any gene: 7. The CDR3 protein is CASSLGLAGVRGTGELFF. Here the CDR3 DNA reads TGTGCCAGCAGCTTAGGACTAGCGGGAGTCCGCGGCACCGGGGAGCTGTTTTTT. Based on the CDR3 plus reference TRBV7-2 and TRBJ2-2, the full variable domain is GAGVSQSPSNKVTEKGKDVELRCDPISGHTALYWYRQSLGQGLEFLIYFQGNSAPDKSGLPSDRFSAERTGGSVSTLTIQRTQQEDSAVYLCASSLGLAGVRGTGELFFGEGSRLTVL.